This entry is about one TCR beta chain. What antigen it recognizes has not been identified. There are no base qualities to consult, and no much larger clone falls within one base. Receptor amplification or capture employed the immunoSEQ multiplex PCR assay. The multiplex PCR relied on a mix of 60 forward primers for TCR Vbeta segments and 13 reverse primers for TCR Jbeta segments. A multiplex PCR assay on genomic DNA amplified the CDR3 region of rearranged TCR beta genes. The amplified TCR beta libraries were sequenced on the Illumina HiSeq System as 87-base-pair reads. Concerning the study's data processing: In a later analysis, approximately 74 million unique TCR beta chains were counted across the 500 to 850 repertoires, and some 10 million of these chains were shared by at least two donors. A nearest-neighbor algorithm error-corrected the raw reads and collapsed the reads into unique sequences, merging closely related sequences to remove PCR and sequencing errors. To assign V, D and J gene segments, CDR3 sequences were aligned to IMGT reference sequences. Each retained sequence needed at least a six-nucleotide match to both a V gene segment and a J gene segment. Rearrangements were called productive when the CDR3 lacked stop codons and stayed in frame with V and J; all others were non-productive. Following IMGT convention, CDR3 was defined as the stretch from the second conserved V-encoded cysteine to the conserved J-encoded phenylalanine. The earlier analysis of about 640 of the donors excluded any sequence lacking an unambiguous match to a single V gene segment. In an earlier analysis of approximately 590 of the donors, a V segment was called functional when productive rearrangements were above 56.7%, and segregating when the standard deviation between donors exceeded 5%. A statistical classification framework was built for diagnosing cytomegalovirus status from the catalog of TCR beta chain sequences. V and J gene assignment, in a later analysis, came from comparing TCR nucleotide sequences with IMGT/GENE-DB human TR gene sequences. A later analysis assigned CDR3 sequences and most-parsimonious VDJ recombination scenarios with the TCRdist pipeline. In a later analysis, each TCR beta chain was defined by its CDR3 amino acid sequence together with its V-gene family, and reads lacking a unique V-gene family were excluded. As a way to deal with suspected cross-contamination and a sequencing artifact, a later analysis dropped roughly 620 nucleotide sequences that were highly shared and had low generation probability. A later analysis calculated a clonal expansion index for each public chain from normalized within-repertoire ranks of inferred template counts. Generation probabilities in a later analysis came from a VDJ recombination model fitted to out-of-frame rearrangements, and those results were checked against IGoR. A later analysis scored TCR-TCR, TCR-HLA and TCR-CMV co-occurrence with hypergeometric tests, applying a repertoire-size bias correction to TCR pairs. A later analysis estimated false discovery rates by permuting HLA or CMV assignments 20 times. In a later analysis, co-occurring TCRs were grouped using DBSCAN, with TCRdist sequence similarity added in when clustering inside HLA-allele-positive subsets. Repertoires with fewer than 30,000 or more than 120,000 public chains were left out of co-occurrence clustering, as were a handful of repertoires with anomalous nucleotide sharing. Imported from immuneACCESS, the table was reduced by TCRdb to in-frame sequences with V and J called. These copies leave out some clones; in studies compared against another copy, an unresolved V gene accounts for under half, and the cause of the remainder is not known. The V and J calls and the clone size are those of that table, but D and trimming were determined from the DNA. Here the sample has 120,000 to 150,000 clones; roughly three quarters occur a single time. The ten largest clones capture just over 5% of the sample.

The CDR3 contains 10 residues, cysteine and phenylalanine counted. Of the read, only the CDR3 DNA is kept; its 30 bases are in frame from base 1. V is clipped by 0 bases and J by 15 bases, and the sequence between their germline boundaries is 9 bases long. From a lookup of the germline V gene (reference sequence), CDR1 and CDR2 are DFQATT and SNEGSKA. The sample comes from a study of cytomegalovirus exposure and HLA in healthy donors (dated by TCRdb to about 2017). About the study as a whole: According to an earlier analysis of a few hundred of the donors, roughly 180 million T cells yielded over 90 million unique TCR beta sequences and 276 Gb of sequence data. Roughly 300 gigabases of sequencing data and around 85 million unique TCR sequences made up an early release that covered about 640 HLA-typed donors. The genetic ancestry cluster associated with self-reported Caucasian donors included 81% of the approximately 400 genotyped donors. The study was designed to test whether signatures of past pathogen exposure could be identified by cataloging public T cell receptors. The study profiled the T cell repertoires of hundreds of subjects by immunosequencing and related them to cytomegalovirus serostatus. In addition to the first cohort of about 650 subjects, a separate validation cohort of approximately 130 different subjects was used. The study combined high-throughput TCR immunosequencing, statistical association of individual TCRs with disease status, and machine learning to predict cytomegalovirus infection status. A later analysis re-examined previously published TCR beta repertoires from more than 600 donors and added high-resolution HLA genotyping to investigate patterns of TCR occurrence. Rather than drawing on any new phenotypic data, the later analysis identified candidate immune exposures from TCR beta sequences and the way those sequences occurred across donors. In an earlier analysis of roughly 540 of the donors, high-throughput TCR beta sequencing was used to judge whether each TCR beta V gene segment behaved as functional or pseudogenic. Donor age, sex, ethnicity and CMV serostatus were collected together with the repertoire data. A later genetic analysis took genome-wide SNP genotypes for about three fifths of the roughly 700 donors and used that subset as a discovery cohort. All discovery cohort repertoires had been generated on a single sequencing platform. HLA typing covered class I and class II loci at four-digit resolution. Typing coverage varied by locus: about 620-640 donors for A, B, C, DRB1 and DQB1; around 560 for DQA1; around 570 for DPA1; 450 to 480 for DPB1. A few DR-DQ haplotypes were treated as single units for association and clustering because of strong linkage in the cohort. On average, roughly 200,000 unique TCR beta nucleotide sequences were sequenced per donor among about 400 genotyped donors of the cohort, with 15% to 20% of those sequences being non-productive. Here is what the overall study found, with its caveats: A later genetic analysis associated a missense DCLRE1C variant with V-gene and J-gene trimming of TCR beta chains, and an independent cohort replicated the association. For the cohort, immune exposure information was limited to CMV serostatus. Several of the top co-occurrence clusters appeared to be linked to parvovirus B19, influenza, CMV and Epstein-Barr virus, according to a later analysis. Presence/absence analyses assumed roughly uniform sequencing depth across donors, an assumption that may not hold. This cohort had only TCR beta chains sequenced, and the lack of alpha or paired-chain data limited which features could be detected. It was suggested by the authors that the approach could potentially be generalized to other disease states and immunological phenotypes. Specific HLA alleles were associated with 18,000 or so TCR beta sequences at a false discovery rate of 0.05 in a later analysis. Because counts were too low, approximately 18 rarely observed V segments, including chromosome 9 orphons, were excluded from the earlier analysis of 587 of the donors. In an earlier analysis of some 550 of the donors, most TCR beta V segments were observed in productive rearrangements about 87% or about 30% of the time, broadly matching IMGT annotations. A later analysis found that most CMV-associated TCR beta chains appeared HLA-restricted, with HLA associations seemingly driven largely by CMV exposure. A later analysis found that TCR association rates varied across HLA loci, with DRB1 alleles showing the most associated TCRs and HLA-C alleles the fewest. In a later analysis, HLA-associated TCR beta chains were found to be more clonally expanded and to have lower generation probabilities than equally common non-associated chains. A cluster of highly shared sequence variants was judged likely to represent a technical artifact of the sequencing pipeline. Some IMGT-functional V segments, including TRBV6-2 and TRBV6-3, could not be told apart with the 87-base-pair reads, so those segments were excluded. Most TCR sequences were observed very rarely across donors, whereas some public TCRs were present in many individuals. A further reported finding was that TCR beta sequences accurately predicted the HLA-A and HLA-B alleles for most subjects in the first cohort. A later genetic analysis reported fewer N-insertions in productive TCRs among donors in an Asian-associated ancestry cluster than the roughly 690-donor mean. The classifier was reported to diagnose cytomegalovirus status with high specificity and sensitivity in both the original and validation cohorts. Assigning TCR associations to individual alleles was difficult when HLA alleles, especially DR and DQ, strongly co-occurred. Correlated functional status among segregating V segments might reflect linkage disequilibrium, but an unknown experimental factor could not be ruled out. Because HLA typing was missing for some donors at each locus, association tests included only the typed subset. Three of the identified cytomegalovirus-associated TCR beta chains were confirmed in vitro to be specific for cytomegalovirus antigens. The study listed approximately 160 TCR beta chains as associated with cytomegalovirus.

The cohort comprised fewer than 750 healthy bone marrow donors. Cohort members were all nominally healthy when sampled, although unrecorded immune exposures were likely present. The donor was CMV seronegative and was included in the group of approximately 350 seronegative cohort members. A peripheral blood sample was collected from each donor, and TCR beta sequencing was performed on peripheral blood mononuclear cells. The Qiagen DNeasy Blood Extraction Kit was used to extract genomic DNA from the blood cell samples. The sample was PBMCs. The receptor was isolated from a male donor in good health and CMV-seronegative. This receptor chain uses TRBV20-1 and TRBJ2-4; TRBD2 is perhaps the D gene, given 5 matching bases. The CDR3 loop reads CSAREGRGYF. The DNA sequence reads TGCAGTGCTAGAGAAGGACGGGGGTACTTC.